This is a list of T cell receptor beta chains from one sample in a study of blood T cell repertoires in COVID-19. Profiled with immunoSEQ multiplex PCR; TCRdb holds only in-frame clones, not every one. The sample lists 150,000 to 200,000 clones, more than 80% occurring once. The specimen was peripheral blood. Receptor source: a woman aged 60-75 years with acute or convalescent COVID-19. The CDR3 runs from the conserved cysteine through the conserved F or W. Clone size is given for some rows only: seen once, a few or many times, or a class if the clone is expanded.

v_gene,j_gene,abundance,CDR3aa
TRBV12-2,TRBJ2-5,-,CASRLLWTPPTQYF
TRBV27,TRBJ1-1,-,CASSYKGGGSAFF
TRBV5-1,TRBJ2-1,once,CASSFGEVRGNEQFF
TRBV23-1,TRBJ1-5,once,CASFTGDKPPPGSQPQHF
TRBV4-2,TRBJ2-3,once,CASSPGTSGSFTDTQYF
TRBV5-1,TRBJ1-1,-,CASSLRPSGMNTEAFF
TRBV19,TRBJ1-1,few,CASSRPGGAYTEAFF
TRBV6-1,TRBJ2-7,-,CASSEWGLYSSSYEQYF
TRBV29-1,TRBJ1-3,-,CSVEVTTGGIGNTIYF
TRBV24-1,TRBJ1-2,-,CATSDLGQRHGYTF
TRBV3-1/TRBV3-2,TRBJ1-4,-,CASSQPDREEKLFF
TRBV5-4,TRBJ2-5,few,CASNNRGETQYF
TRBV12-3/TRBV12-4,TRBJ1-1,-,CASSSQGRQEAFF
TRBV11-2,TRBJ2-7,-,CASSVGLVSYEQYF
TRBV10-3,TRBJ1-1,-,CATRPGSAEAFF
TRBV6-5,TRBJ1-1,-,CAIWDRVLTEAFF
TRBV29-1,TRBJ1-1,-,CSVLTGGWATEAFF
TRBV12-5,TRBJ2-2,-,CASGLPGLAPGELFF
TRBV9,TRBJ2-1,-,CASSIGTSGLLSEQFF
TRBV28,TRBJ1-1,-,CASSFGGRTEAFF
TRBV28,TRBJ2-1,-,CASSLRTRPVNEQFF
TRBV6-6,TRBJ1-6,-,CASSPNRGGAPGNSPLHF
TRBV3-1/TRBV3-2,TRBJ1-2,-,CASSPPLLRGQGGYTF
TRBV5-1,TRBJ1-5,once,CASKPSPGMWSNQPQHF
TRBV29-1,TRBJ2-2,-,CSVGLGGNTGELFF
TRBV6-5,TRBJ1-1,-,CASSSGSWDTEAFF
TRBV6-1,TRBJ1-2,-,CASSERFSEGAYGYTF